The sequence of this T cell receptor (beta chain) was determined in a study of T-cell reconstitution after alpha-beta-depleted transplantation in children. General study results and limits: At one year after transplant, newly produced T cells mostly accounted for T-cell counts and diversity. About two months after transplant, alpha-beta T cells reportedly came from several hundred expanded graft clones. It was surviving recipient T cells and thymic progenitors that gave some patients high TCRbeta diversity at day 60.

Only a few counts were recorded for this clonotype. Its target is not known. Trimming took 2 bases from V and 6 from J; bases not matched to a gene: 9. The CDR3 is 15 residues long. Per germline, CDR1 SGHAT and CDR2 FQNNGV. Construction of the TCRbeta library involved unique molecular identifiers. TCRdb recomputed calls from the PCR reads with MiXCR, one row per CDR3 protein. The sample lists about 610,000 distinct CDR3 sequences; 25% to 30% were seen once. The sequencing used PBMCs, collected before TCRalphabeta/CD19-depleted stem cell transplant. The chain combines TRBV11-2 with TRBJ2-7; 8 bases fit TRBD2. The clonotype comes from a boy less than two years old with Wiskott-Aldrich syndrome, due to receive a stem cell transplant. DNA of the CDR3: TGTGCCAGCAGCTTATCAGTAGCGGGAAGCTCCGAGCAGTACTTC. Translating gives CASSLSVAGSSEQYF.